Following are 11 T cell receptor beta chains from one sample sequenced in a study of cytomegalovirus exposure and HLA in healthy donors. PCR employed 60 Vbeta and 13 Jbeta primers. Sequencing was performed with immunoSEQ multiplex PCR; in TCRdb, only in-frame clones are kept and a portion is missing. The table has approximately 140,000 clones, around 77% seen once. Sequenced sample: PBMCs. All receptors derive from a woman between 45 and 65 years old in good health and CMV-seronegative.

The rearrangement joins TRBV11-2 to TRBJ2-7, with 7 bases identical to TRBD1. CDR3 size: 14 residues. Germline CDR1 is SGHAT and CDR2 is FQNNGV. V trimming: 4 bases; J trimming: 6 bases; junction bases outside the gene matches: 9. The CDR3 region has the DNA TGTGCCAGCAGCTCGACAGGGTTAAGTTTCGAGCAGTACTTC. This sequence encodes CASSSTGLSFEQYF.

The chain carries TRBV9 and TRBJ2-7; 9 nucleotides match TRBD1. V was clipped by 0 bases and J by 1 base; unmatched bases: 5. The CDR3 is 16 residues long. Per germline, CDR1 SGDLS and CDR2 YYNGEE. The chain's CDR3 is CASSVEQGALSYEQYF. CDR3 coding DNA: TGTGCCAGCAGCGTAGAACAGGGGGCCTTATCCTACGAGCAGTACTTC. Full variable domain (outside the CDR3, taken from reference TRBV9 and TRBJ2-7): DSGVTQTPKHLITATGQRVTLRCSPRSGDLSVYWYQQSLDQGLQFLIQYYNGEERAKGNILERFSAQQFPDLHSELNLSSLELGDSALYFCASSVEQGALSYEQYFGPGTRLTVT.

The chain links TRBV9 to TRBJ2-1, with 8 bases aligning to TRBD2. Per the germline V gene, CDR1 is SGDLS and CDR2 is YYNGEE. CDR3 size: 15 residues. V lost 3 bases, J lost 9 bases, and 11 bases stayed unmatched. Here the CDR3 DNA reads TGTGCCAGCAGCGACGGGACTAGTTCTTTTGTTGAGCAGTTCTTC. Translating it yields CASSDGTSSFVEQFF.

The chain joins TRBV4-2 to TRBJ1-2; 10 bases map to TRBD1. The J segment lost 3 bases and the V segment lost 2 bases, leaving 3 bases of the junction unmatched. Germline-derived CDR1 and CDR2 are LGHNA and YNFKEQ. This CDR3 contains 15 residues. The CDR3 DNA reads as TGTGCCAGCAGCCAAACCGGGACAGGGGACTATGGCTACACCTTC. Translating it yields CASSQTGTGDYGYTF.

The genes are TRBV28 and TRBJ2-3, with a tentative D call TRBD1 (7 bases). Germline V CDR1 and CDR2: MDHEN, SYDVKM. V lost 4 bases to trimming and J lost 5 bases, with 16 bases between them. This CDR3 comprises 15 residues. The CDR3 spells CASSSSGGRRDTQYF. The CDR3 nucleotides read TGTGCCAGCAGTTCTTCAGGGGGGCGAAGAGATACGCAGTATTTT. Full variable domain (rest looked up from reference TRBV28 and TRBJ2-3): DVKVTQSSRYLVKRTGEKVFLECVQDMDHENMFWYRQDPGLGLRLIYFSYDVKMKEKGDIPEGYSVSREKKERFSLILESASTNQTSMYLCASSSSGGRRDTQYFGPGTRLTVL.

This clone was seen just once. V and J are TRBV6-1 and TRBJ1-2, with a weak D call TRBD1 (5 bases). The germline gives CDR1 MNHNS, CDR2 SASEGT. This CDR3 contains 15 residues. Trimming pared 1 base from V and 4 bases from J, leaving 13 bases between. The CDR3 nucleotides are TGTGCCAGCAGTGAAGTCCAGGGTTCGAGCTATGGCTACACCTTC. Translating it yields CASSEVQGSSYGYTF.

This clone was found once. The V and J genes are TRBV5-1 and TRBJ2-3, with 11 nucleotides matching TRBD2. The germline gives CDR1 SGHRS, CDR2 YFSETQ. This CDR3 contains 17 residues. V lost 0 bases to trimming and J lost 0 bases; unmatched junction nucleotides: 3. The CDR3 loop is CASSLDLAGGSTDTQYF. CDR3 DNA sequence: TGCGCCAGCAGCTTGGATCTAGCGGGGGGTAGCACAGATACGCAGTATTTT.

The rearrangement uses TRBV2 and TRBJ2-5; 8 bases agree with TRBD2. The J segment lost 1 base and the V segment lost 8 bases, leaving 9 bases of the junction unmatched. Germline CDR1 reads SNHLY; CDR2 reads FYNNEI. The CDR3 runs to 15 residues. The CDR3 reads CASRPRSGAQETQYF. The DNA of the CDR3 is TGTGCCAGCCGTCCCCGTAGCGGGGCCCAAGAGACCCAGTACTTC.

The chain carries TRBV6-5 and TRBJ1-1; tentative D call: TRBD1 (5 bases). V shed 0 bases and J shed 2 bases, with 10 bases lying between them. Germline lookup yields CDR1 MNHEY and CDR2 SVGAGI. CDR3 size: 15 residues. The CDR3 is CASSYSTRGNTEAFF. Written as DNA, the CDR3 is TGTGCCAGCAGTTACTCTACAAGGGGTAACACTGAAGCTTTCTTT.

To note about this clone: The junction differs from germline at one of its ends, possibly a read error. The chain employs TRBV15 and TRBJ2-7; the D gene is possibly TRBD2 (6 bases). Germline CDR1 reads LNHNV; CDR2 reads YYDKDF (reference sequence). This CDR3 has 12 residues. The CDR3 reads CATSRGLNEQYF. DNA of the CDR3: TGTGCCACCAGTAGAGGACTAAACGAGCAGTACTTC.

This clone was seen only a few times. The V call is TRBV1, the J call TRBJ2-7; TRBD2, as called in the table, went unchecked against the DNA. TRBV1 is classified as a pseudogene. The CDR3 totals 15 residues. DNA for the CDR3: TGCACCAGCAGCCAGATAGCGGGGGCCACCTACGAGCAGTACTTC. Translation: CTSSQIAGATYEQYF.